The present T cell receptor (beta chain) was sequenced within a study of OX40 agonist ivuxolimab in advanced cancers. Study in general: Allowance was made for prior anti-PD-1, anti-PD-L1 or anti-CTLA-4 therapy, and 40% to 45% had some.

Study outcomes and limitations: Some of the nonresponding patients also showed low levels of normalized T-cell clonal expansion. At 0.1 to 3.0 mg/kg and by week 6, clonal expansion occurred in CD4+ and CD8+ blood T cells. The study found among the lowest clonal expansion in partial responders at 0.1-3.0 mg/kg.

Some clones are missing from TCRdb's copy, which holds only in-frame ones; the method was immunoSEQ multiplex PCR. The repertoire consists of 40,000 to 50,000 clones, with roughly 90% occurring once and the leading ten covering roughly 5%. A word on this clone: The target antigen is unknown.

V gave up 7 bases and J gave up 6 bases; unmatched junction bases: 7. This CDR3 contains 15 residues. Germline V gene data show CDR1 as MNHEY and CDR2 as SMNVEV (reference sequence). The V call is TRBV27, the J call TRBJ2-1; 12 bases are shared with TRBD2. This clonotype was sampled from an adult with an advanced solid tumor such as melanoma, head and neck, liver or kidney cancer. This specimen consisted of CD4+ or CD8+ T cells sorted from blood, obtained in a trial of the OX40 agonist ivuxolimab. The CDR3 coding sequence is TGTGCCAGCACCGTAACTAGCGGGGGGTTCAATGAGCAGTTCTTC. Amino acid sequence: CASTVTSGGFNEQFF.